This T cell receptor beta chain appears in the sequencing data of a study of CD8+ T cells in alopecia areata. General observations from the study: Mice gave a clearer picture of TCR sharing than patients did, possibly for HLA-related reasons.

After isolation, RNA underwent reverse transcription to generate cDNA as the sequencing template. The method was immunoSEQ multiplex PCR; TCRdb's version includes in-frame clones alone and lacks a portion of them. This sample has approximately 180,000 clones; approximately 62% occur once, and the top ten carry 1.7%. Of note for this clone: Its antigen is unknown.

Germline V gene data show CDR1 as ENHRY and CDR2 as SYGVKD. V was cut by 8 bases and J by 7 bases, with 18 bases left in between. CDR3 length: 14 residues. The rearrangement links TRBV10-3 to TRBJ2-4; D may be TRBD2 (5 bases). The sample consisted of CD4+ T cells sorted from blood, taken at week 0. This sequence originates from a human donor with alopecia areata. The CDR3 region is CAIAISPQRNIQYF. In DNA form, the CDR3 reads TGTGCCATCGCAATATCTCCCCAGCGGAACATTCAGTACTTC.